The present TCR beta chain was sequenced within a study of CD8 T cells in Susac syndrome. Study-level results: Regarding the TCR sequencing and HLA analysis, the study admitted that a relatively small number of individuals were involved.

With regard to this clonotype: Its matching antigen is unknown.

Sequencing targeted TCR beta in blood CD8+ and CD4+ T cells. Controls matched for age and sex were healthy donors. When the RNA was reverse transcribed, random hexamers were used with an input of 0.5 to 1 ug. An immunoSEQ multiplex PCR generated amplified TCR beta CDR3 products spanning 54 Vbeta and 13 Jbeta. TCRdb analysed the immunoSEQ multiplex PCR reads with MiXCR anew, one entry per CDR3 protein. The sample yields roughly 200,000 distinct CDR3 sequences, under 95% seen once. The trim removed 5 bases at V and 8 bases at J, leaving 8 bases unmatched. Germline V lookup: CDR1 SGHTA, CDR2 FQGNSA. This CDR3 has 15 amino acids.

The chain recombines TRBV7-2 with TRBJ2-1, with TRBD2 matching over 11 bases. The sequence was obtained from a human donor in good health. The material sequenced was CD4+ T cells from PBMCs. In DNA form, the CDR3 reads TGTGCCAGCAGCCCTGGGCCTAGCGGGGGGTATGAGCAGTTCTTC. Protein: CASSPGPSGGYEQFF.